A single sample gave rise to the 27 T cell receptor beta chains below, sequenced in a study of cytomegalovirus exposure and HLA in healthy donors. With 60 Vbeta and 13 Jbeta primers, the PCR was carried out. TCRdb's table, derived via immunoSEQ multiplex PCR, lists solely in-frame clones and lacks some. The table has some 250,000 clones, approximately 81% seen once. The source material was PBMCs. The receptors derive from a woman aged 60-75 years in good health and CMV-seropositive.

V gene TRBV6-5 combines with J gene TRBJ1-5, with D perhaps TRBD1 (5 bases). The V gene's germline CDR1 is MNHEY and CDR2 SVGAGI. The ends were cut back, 5 bases at V and 3 bases at J, with 11 bases in the middle. There are 14 residues in the CDR3. The CDR3 loop reads CASSARQFNQPQHF. The CDR3 nucleotides read TGTGCCAGCAGTGCTAGACAGTTCAATCAGCCCCAGCATTTT.

The rearrangement links TRBV4-1 to TRBJ2-7, with a possible D match to TRBD1 (6 bases). V dropped 0 bases and J dropped 2 bases, with 8 bases sitting between them. CDR3 length: 14 amino acids. The V gene's germline CDR1 is MGHRA and CDR2 YSYEKL. Written as DNA, the CDR3 is TGCGCCAGCAGCCAAGATAGGACAGCCTACGAGCAGTACTTC. This gives the protein CASSQDRTAYEQYF.

Points on this clone: The same CDR3 also results from other DNA sequences found in this sample. The chain carries TRBV19 and TRBJ2-5, with 7 nucleotides matching TRBD2. The CDR3 is 15 residues long. Per germline, CDR1 LNHDA and CDR2 SQIVND (reference sequence). Trimming cost V 4 bases and J 1 base; bases outside gene matches: 6. CDR3: CASSKAGARQETQYF. DNA for the CDR3: TGTGCCAGTAGTAAGGCGGGAGCGCGCCAAGAGACCCAGTACTTC.

The rearrangement uses TRBV2 and TRBJ1-1; D remains unclear. Germline values: CDR1 SNHLY, CDR2 FYNNEI. The germline V and J ends were trimmed by 10 bases and 0 bases, with 12 bases remaining between them. The CDR3 is 13 amino acids. The DNA of the CDR3 is TGTGCCACCGAGAGCACTATGAACACTGAAGCTTTCTTT. Protein: CATESTMNTEAFF. The complete variable domain, with remaining parts taken from reference TRBV2 and TRBJ1-1, reads EPEVTQTPSHQVTQMGQEVILRCVPISNHLYFYWYRQILGQKVEFLVSFYNNEISEKSEIFDDQFSVERPDGSNFTLKIRSTKLEDSAMYFCATESTMNTEAFFGQGTRLTVV.

The chain combines TRBV4-1 with TRBJ2-7; maybe TRBD1 (6 bases). The CDR3 totals 18 residues. Trimming stripped 0 bases from V and 0 bases from J, with 18 bases between. Germline CDR1 and CDR2: MGHRA and YSYEKL. CDR3 amino acids: CASSQERVLGASSYEQYF. The CDR3 nucleotides are TGCGCCAGCAGCCAAGAAAGGGTACTGGGGGCTAGCTCCTACGAGCAGTACTTC.

This chain joins TRBV28 and TRBJ2-7, with TRBD2 matching 8 bases. There are 13 residues in the CDR3. CDR1 is MDHEN, CDR2 SYDVKM, per germline. V lost 11 bases, J lost 10 bases, and 16 bases stayed unmatched. The CDR3 sequence is CASGRGTGGSQYF. CDR3 coding DNA: TGTGCCTCCGGAAGAGGGACGGGAGGGTCACAGTACTTC.

This clone has only a few counts. The chain couples TRBV27 to TRBJ1-5; a possible D gene is TRBD1 (6 bases). Deletions cut 5 bases from V and 4 bases from J, with 15 bases between. Looked up from germline, CDR1 is MNHEY and CDR2 is SMNVEV (reference sequence). The CDR3 covers 15 residues. CDR3 residues: CASSIMAGANQPQHF. The CDR3 DNA reads as TGTGCCAGCAGTATTATGGCAGGGGCAAATCAGCCCCAGCATTTT.

This rearrangement joins TRBV7-6 to TRBJ2-1; a weak D match, TRBD2 (5 bases). Germline V gene sequence: CDR1 SGHVS, CDR2 FNYEAQ. The CDR3 runs to 14 residues. Trimming cost V 3 bases and J 7 bases, with 13 bases left between them. The CDR3 loop reads CASSLGVERNEQFF. The CDR3, as DNA: TGTGCCAGCAGCTTGGGAGTAGAGCGAAATGAGCAGTTCTTC.

In nucleotides, the CDR3 is TGCGCCAGCAGACGGGGAGCTAACTATGGCTACACCTTC. Protein: CASRRGANYGYTF. This chain links TRBV5-1 with TRBJ1-2; unclear D gene. Trimming took 5 bases from V and 0 from J, leaving 8 bases between them. The CDR3 sequence is 13 residues long. Germline lookup yields CDR1 SGHRS and CDR2 YFSETQ.

This chain joins TRBV28 and TRBJ2-3; 10 nucleotides agree with TRBD1. V was clipped by 7 bases and J by 7 bases; unmatched bases: 17. Germline V gene sequence: CDR1 MDHEN, CDR2 SYDVKM. CDR3 size: 17 residues. The CDR3 loop is CASTKLKRQGAIYTQYF. The CDR3 DNA reads as TGTGCCAGCACCAAACTTAAAAGACAGGGGGCGATTTATACGCAGTATTTT.

The chain is built from TRBV30 and TRBJ1-2, with D possibly being TRBD1 (6 bases). The CDR3 has 13 amino acids. V lost 4 bases, J lost 7 bases, and 16 bases lay in between. In germline, CDR1 is GTSNPN, CDR2 SVGIG (reference sequence). The CDR3 spells CAWTHTGSRGYTF. The DNA of the CDR3 is TGTGCCTGGACCCATACAGGGAGTCGTGGCTACACCTTC.

The gene calls are TRBV5-1 and TRBJ1-3; 7 nucleotides match TRBD1. The CDR3 length is 14 residues. Germline CDR1 reads SGHRS; CDR2 reads YFSETQ. The V and J ends lost 5 bases and 4 bases, in that order; junction bases with no gene match: 6. The CDR3 here is CASRPDRFGNTIYF. CDR3 in DNA: TGCGCCAGCAGGCCGGACAGGTTCGGAAACACCATATATTTT.

The CDR3 protein is CASSLGQVYQETQYF. Written as DNA, the CDR3 is TGTGCCAGCAGCTTAGGCCAGGTCTATCAAGAGACCCAGTACTTC. The chain carries TRBV7-2 and TRBJ2-5, with D unresolved. The ends were cut back, 1 base at V and 2 bases at J, with 11 bases in the middle. This CDR3 is built from 15 residues. Germline-derived CDR1 and CDR2 are SGHTA and FQGNSA.

The J gene is TRBJ1-1, the V gene TRBV5-4; D might be TRBD1 (5 bases). The V end lost 0 bases, the J end lost 6 bases, and 12 bases lay between the germline ends. Germline CDR1 reads SGHNT; CDR2 reads YYREEE (reference sequence). The CDR3 runs 14 residues. CDR3 residues: CASSLGGDAAEAFF. The CDR3 DNA is TGTGCCAGCAGCTTGGGGGGGGACGCGGCTGAAGCTTTCTTT.

The rearrangement links TRBV7-9 to TRBJ2-1, with 11 bases aligning to TRBD2. The V gene end was trimmed by 8 bases and the J gene end by 3 bases; junction bases not matched to a gene: 6. This CDR3 has 15 residues. Germline V gene data show CDR1 as SEHNR and CDR2 as FQNEAQ (reference sequence). Here the CDR3 reads CASDAGTSGYNEQFF. DNA for the CDR3: TGTGCCAGCGACGCCGGGACTAGCGGCTACAATGAGCAGTTCTTC. Complete variable domain (other parts from reference TRBV7-9 and TRBJ2-1): DTGVSQNPRHKITKRGQNVTFRCDPISEHNRLYWYRQTLGQGPEFLTYFQNEAQLEKSRLLSDRFSAERPKGSFSTLEIQRTEQGDSAMYLCASDAGTSGYNEQFFGPGTRLTVL.

The rearrangement uses TRBV7-9 and TRBJ2-2; D gene unclear. Germline CDR1 reads SEHNR; CDR2 reads FQNEAQ (reference sequence). V lost 1 base to trimming and J lost 6 bases, with 9 bases between them. This CDR3 region has 14 residues. The CDR3 DNA reads as TGTGCCAGCAGCTTAGTCGCACAACCCGGGGAGCTGTTTTTT. Its protein is CASSLVAQPGELFF.

As concerns this clone: The junction shows a germline mismatch at one end, possibly a read error. The rearrangement joins TRBV7-9 to TRBJ2-1; 12 bases line up with TRBD2. The CDR3 loop spans 16 amino acids. Germline assignment: CDR1 SEHNR and CDR2 FQNEAQ (reference sequence). CDR3 in amino acids: CSSSLLTSGSAVEQFF. CDR3 DNA sequence: TGTTCCAGCAGCCTCCTGACTAGCGGGAGTGCGGTGGAGCAGTTCTTC.

V and J are TRBV5-6 and TRBJ1-1, with 8 bases that match TRBD1. The length of the CDR3 is 14 residues. The V and J ends lost 3 bases and 5 bases, in that order; junction bases with no gene match: 6. Per the germline V gene, CDR1 is SGHDT and CDR2 is YYEEEE. CDR3 DNA: TGTGCCAGCAGCTCTACAGGGGGGGTAACTGAAGCTTTCTTT. Translated: CASSSTGGVTEAFF.

The chain has TRBV27 and TRBJ2-1; weak D call: TRBD2 (5 bases). V was cut by 6 bases and J by 2 bases, with 14 bases left in between. Germline loops: CDR1 MNHEY, CDR2 SMNVEV (reference sequence). The CDR3 spans 15 residues. Here the CDR3 reads CASSNGVGPYNEQFF. CDR3 sequence (DNA): TGTGCCAGCAGCAACGGGGTAGGGCCCTACAATGAGCAGTTCTTC.

This chain's CDR3 is CATSRDLRALNEQFF. For the CDR3, the DNA is TGTGCCACCAGCAGAGATTTGCGAGCTCTCAATGAGCAGTTCTTC. The chain links TRBV15 to TRBJ2-1; no clear D. V lost 0 bases and J lost 6, with 12 bases in between. This CDR3 has 15 residues. In germline, CDR1 is LNHNV, CDR2 YYDKDF (reference sequence). The full variable domain, in which reference TRBV15 and TRBJ2-1 provide the parts outside the CDR3, is DAMVIQNPRYQVTQFGKPVTLSCSQTLNHNVMYWYQQKSSQAPKLLFHYYDKDFNNEADTPDNFQSRRPNTSFCFLDIRSPGLGDTAMYLCATSRDLRALNEQFFGPGTRLTVL.

The chain recombines TRBV5-1 with TRBJ1-1; D is undetermined. The CDR3 sequence is 12 residues long. CDR1 and CDR2 (germline): SGHRS, YFSETQ. The V and J ends lost 0 bases and 11 bases respectively, with 11 bases between them. The chain's CDR3 is CASSLDSFVAFF. The CDR3 nucleotides are TGCGCCAGCAGCTTGGACTCCTTTGTCGCTTTCTTT.

The rearrangement uses TRBV27 and TRBJ2-1; 7 nucleotides agree with TRBD2. Germline loops: CDR1 MNHEY, CDR2 SMNVEV (reference sequence). The ends lost 3 bases at V and 1 base at J; junction bases unmatched: 6. The CDR3 runs 16 residues. CDR3 sequence (DNA): TGTGCCAGCAGTTTTTCTAGCGGCCTATCCTACAATGAGCAGTTCTTC. Translated: CASSFSSGLSYNEQFF.

The V gene is TRBV18, the J gene TRBJ2-7; 7 positions agree with TRBD1. This CDR3 is built from 13 residues. The V segment lost 8 bases and the J segment 5 bases; nucleotides outside the gene matches: 9. Germline lookup yields CDR1 KGHSH and CDR2 LQKENI. Here the CDR3 reads CASQTDRDHEQYF. The CDR3 DNA reads as TGTGCCAGCCAGACAGACAGGGACCACGAGCAGTACTTC.

The chain has TRBV5-1 and TRBJ2-6, with D possibly being TRBD1 (6 bases). From germline, CDR1 is SGHRS and CDR2 YFSETQ. V shed 4 bases and J shed 2 bases, with 10 bases lying between them. The CDR3 is 15 amino acids. This CDR3 is CASSPTGAGANVLTF. CDR3 coding DNA: TGCGCCAGCAGCCCGACAGGAGCTGGGGCCAACGTCCTGACTTTC.

This chain links TRBV27 with TRBJ2-7; TRBD2 aligns across 11 bases. The CDR3 length is 15 residues. Unmatched junction bases numbered 12, after V lost 5 bases and J lost 9 bases. Germline CDR1 is MNHEY and CDR2 is SMNVEV (reference sequence). CDR3 DNA sequence: TGTGCCAGCAGTGCCGCACTAGCGGGAGTAACAGTGCAGTACTTC. It specifies CASSAALAGVTVQYF.

The chain combines TRBV7-9 with TRBJ2-6; maybe TRBD1 (6 bases). CDR3 length equals 16 residues. The V gene lost 3 bases and the J gene lost 2 bases, with 11 bases spanning the gap. The germline CDR1 and CDR2 sequences are SEHNR and FQNEAQ (reference sequence). The CDR3 DNA reads TGTGCCAGCAGCTTGCAGGGGAACCCTGGGGCCAACGTCCTGACTTTC. Amino acid sequence: CASSLQGNPGANVLTF.

This clone was observed a few times. CDR3: CASSQFASVSYEQYF. The CDR3 DNA follows: TGCGCCAGCAGCCAATTCGCTAGCGTCTCCTACGAGCAGTACTTC. V and J are TRBV4-1 and TRBJ2-7; tentatively, D is TRBD2 (6 bases). Trimming stripped 2 bases from V and 0 bases from J, with 11 bases between. This CDR3 has 15 residues. Germline V gene data show CDR1 as MGHRA and CDR2 as YSYEKL.